This is a list of T cell receptor beta chains from one sample in a study of sequential checkpoint blockade in melanoma. The assay was immunoSEQ multiplex PCR, and TCRdb's table has in-frame clones only and misses some. The sample lists about 35,000 clones, roughly four fifths occurring once. The material was CD8+ T cells sorted from blood (inferred from file names), obtained from a patient given nivolumab and ipilimumab in sequence. These receptors came from a human donor with melanoma. The CDR3 runs from the conserved cysteine through the conserved F or W. The order of the fields is CDR3 DNA, CDR3 protein, D gene, J gene, V gene, clone size. D genes are given only for firm matches. Expanded clones get a size class; other rows say once, few or many, or leave the size out.

TGTGCCAGCAAACCCGGACTAGCGGGGAGCTACGAGCAGTACTTC CASKPGLAGSYEQYF TRBD2 TRBJ2-7 TRBV27 .
TGTGCCAGCAGCGTAGACAGAACCCAGACCCCACTTATCTACAATGAGCAGTTCTTC CASSVDRTQTPLIYNEQFF . TRBJ2-1 TRBV9 .
TGCGCCAGCAGCTTGAGTCTAGCGGGACCTGAGCAGTTCTTC CASSLSLAGPEQFF TRBD2 TRBJ2-1 TRBV5-1 .
TGTGCCAGCAGCCAAGTTAAGGGGCCAAACACCGGGGAGCTGTTTTTT CASSQVKGPNTGELFF . TRBJ2-2 TRBV14 few
TGTGCCATCAGTGAGCCCGACAGCACGGTGGCGGGAGGGGCCCCAGATACGCAGTATTTT CAISEPDSTVAGGAPDTQYF TRBD2 TRBJ2-3 TRBV10-3 .
TGTGCCTTTCTTCCCTATGGCTACACCTTC CAFLPYGYTF . TRBJ1-2 TRBV19 .
TGTGCCAGCAGTCGGTACTATGACAGGGGAATCGAAGAGACCCAGTACTTC CASSRYYDRGIEETQYF TRBD1 TRBJ2-5 TRBV2 once
TGTGCCAGCAGTATCCAAGGGACAGGGTACTACGAGCAGTACTTC CASSIQGTGYYEQYF TRBD1 TRBJ2-7 TRBV28 .
TGCGCCAGCAGCCAAGATCATGCCTCGGGAGACGTAACTTTCTTT CASSQDHASGDVTFF . TRBJ1-1 TRBV4-1 .
TGTGCCAGCAGGCAGGGGTATCGCGAGCAGTACTTC CASRQGYREQYF . TRBJ2-7 TRBV7-9 .
TGTGCCAGCAGCCCTGAGGGACAGGTGGTCGGGGAGCTGTTTTTT CASSPEGQVVGELFF TRBD1 TRBJ2-2 TRBV9 .
TGTGCCAGCAGCCCGGGACAGTTGGACGAGCAGTACTTC CASSPGQLDEQYF TRBD1 TRBJ2-7 TRBV6-5 .
TGTGCCAGCAGCTCGGGGGAGGACACTGAAGCTTTCTTT CASSSGEDTEAFF . TRBJ1-1 TRBV5-8 .
TGTGCCAGCAACCCCGGGACAGGGCAAAATGAGCAGTTCTTC CASNPGTGQNEQFF TRBD1 TRBJ2-1 TRBV6-6 once
TGTGCCAGCAGTGAAGCTACCGGGACACGGATTAATGAAAAACTGTTTTTT CASSEATGTRINEKLFF . TRBJ1-4 TRBV2 .
TGTGCCAGCAGTTTATGGGCAGGGGACACTGAAGCTTTCTTT CASSLWAGDTEAFF . TRBJ1-1 TRBV27 .
TGTGCCAGCAGCACAGGCCTGGGAGAAAAACTGTTTTTT CASSTGLGEKLFF . TRBJ1-4 TRBV28 .
TGTACCAGCAGTTTCGGAGGGACGGTTGATGTAAACACCATATATTTT CTSSFGGTVDVNTIYF . TRBJ1-3 TRBV28 .
TGCGCCAGCAGCCAAGGACTAGATACCTACGAGCAGTACTTC CASSQGLDTYEQYF . TRBJ2-7 TRBV4-1 .
TGTGCCAGCAGCGTCGGACTAGCGGGAGCATACAATGAGCAGTTCTTC CASSVGLAGAYNEQFF TRBD2 TRBJ2-1 TRBV9 few
TGCGCCAGCAGCCAAGGCGCAGGGGATGAGCAGTACTTC CASSQGAGDEQYF . TRBJ2-7 TRBV4-3 .
TGTGCCAGTAGTGTCACAGGGGATTACTACGAGCAGTACTTC CASSVTGDYYEQYF TRBD1 TRBJ2-7 TRBV19 .
TGTGCCAGCCGCGCTTTCGAGTATCAGCCCCAGCATTTT CASRAFEYQPQHF . TRBJ1-5 TRBV28 .
TGTGCCAGCAGTCCCCTTGAGGGAGATCAGCCCCAGCATTTT CASSPLEGDQPQHF . TRBJ1-5 TRBV28 few
TGTGCCAGCAGTCCCTGGACAGGTACCTCCTACGAGCAGTACTTC CASSPWTGTSYEQYF TRBD1 TRBJ2-7 TRBV27 .
TGTGCCAGCAGGCACGACAGGGGGCGCCCTGGGTATGGCTACACCTTC CASRHDRGRPGYGYTF TRBD1 TRBJ1-2 TRBV7-6 .
TGTGCCAGCAGCTTGGGGCAGGGGTACTACGAGCAGTACTTC CASSLGQGYYEQYF . TRBJ2-7 TRBV5-6 .
TGTGCCAGTAGGGCGGACAGGACGAACACTGAAGCTTTCTTT CASRADRTNTEAFF TRBD1 TRBJ1-1 TRBV19 .
TGTGCCAGCAGTTACGGGCTAGCGGCCGGGGAGCTGTTTTTT CASSYGLAAGELFF TRBD2 TRBJ2-2 TRBV6-5 .